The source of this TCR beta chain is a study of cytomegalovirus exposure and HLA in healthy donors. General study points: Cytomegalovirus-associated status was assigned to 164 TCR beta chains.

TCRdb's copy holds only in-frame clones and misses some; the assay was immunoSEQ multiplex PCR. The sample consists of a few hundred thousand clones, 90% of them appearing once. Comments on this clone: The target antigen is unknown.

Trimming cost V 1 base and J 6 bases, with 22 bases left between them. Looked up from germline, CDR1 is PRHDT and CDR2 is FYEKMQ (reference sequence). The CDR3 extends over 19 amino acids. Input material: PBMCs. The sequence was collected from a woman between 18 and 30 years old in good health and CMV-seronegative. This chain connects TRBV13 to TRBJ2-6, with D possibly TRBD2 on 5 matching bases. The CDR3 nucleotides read TGTGCCAGCAGCTTAGCCGGCGGGCGGTTCTCTGGCGAGGCCAACGTCCTGACTTTC. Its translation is CASSLAGGRFSGEANVLTF.